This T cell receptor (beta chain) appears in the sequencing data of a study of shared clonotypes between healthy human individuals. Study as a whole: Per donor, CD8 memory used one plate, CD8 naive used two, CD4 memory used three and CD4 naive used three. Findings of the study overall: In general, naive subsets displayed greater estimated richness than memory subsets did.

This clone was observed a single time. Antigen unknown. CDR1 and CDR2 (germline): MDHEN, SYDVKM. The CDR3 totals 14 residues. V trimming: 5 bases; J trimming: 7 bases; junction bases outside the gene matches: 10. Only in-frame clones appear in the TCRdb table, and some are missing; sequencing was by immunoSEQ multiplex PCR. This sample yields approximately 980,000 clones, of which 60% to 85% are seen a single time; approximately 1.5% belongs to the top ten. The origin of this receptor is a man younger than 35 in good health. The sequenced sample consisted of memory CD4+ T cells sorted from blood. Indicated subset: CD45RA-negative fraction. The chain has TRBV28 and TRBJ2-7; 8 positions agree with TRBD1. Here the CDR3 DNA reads TGTGCCAGCAGTGGGGACAGGTCCGTTTGGGAGCAGTACTTC. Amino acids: CASSGDRSVWEQYF.